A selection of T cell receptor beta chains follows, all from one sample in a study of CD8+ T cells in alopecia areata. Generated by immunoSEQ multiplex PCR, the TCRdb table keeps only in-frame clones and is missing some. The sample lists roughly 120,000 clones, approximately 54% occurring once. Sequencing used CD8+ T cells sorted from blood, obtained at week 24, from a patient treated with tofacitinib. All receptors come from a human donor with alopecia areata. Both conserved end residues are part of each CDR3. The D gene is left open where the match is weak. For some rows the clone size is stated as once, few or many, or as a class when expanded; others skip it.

CDR3nt: TGTGCCAGCAGCTTAGCCGGGACAGGCTACGAGCAGTACTTC
CDR3aa: CASSLAGTGYEQYF
abundance: .
d_gene: TRBD1
v_gene: TRBV7-9
j_gene: TRBJ2-7

CDR3nt: TGTGCCAGCAGCCTGACAGGCGGGACCGGGGAGCTGTTTTTT
CDR3aa: CASSLTGGTGELFF
abundance: .
d_gene: .
v_gene: TRBV5-4
j_gene: TRBJ2-2

CDR3nt: TGTGCCAGCAGCGCGCTGGAATCCTACAATGAGCAGTTCTTC
CDR3aa: CASSALESYNEQFF
abundance: .
d_gene: .
v_gene: TRBV13
j_gene: TRBJ2-1

CDR3nt: TGTGCCAGCACCCAAAACGCGGGGGCCCACTACAATGAGCAGTTCTTC
CDR3aa: CASTQNAGAHYNEQFF
abundance: .
d_gene: .
v_gene: TRBV4-2
j_gene: TRBJ2-1

CDR3nt: TGTGCCAGCTCAGCCTATGACAGGGACACTGAAGCTTTCTTT
CDR3aa: CASSAYDRDTEAFF
abundance: few
d_gene: TRBD1
v_gene: TRBV18
j_gene: TRBJ1-1

CDR3nt: TGTGCCAGCAGTTACCTACTGGGGGATGGCTACACCTTC
CDR3aa: CASSYLLGDGYTF
abundance: .
d_gene: .
v_gene: TRBV6-5
j_gene: TRBJ1-2

CDR3nt: TGCGCCAGCAGCCCCCTGGGGGGGGCAGAGACCCAGTACTTC
CDR3aa: CASSPLGGAETQYF
abundance: .
d_gene: .
v_gene: TRBV5-1
j_gene: TRBJ2-5

CDR3nt: TGTGCCTGGAGGGGGGTCCCTGGCTCCTACGAGCAGTACTTC
CDR3aa: CAWRGVPGSYEQYF
abundance: once
d_gene: .
v_gene: TRBV30
j_gene: TRBJ2-7

CDR3nt: TGTGCCAGCAGTGCCTACAGGGAATATACGCAGTATTTT
CDR3aa: CASSAYREYTQYF
abundance: .
d_gene: .
v_gene: TRBV6-1
j_gene: TRBJ2-3

CDR3nt: TGTGCCAGTAGTATAAGGGATAGCAATCAGCCCCAGCATTTT
CDR3aa: CASSIRDSNQPQHF
abundance: few
d_gene: .
v_gene: TRBV19
j_gene: TRBJ1-5

CDR3nt: TGTGCCAGCAGTTTAAACAGGGGGGGCCAGCCCCAGCATTTT
CDR3aa: CASSLNRGGQPQHF
abundance: few
d_gene: TRBD1
v_gene: TRBV27
j_gene: TRBJ1-5

CDR3nt: TGTGCCAGCAGCTTAACGGTGGATACGCAGTATTTT
CDR3aa: CASSLTVDTQYF
abundance: .
d_gene: .
v_gene: TRBV7-9
j_gene: TRBJ2-3

CDR3nt: TGCGCCAGCAGCCAAGGTACCGGGTCACCCCTCCACTTT
CDR3aa: CASSQGTGSPLHF
abundance: .
d_gene: .
v_gene: TRBV4-1
j_gene: TRBJ1-6

CDR3nt: TGTGCCAGCAGTTACGGGATTGAGCAGTTCTTC
CDR3aa: CASSYGIEQFF
abundance: .
d_gene: .
v_gene: TRBV6-5
j_gene: TRBJ2-1

CDR3nt: TGTGCCAGCAGCCTCCTCTCAGGGGGCACTGAAGCTTTTTTT
CDR3aa: CASSLLSGGTEAFF
abundance: .
d_gene: TRBD1
v_gene: TRBV13
j_gene: TRBJ1-1

CDR3nt: TGCGCCAGCAGCCTGGGACAGGGCCACGAGCAGTACTTC
CDR3aa: CASSLGQGHEQYF
abundance: .
d_gene: TRBD1
v_gene: TRBV5-5
j_gene: TRBJ2-7

CDR3nt: TGTGCCAGCAGTGGGGGGGGCACTGAAGCTTTCTTT
CDR3aa: CASSGGGTEAFF
abundance: .
d_gene: .
v_gene: TRBV2
j_gene: TRBJ1-1

CDR3nt: TGTGCCAGCAGAACAGGGGGCGCGGATGAAAAACTGTTTTTT
CDR3aa: CASRTGGADEKLFF
abundance: .
d_gene: TRBD1
v_gene: TRBV27
j_gene: TRBJ1-4

CDR3nt: TGTGCCAGCAGTTTCTACAGGGATTCTAACTATGGCTACACCTTC
CDR3aa: CASSFYRDSNYGYTF
abundance: .
d_gene: .
v_gene: TRBV6-5
j_gene: TRBJ1-2

CDR3nt: TGCGCCAGCAGCGACGGAAGCTACGAGCAGTACTTC
CDR3aa: CASSDGSYEQYF
abundance: few
d_gene: .
v_gene: TRBV4-3
j_gene: TRBJ2-7

CDR3nt: TGTGCCACCAGCCCGGCGAACACTGAAGCTTTCTTT
CDR3aa: CATSPANTEAFF
abundance: .
d_gene: .
v_gene: TRBV15
j_gene: TRBJ1-1

CDR3nt: TGTGCAAGGGGCACCTCTGATTACGAGCAGTACTTC
CDR3aa: CARGTSDYEQYF
abundance: .
d_gene: .
v_gene: TRBV2
j_gene: TRBJ2-7

CDR3nt: TGTGCCTGGAGTGGTGGAAGGGGCTACGAGCAGTACTTC
CDR3aa: CAWSGGRGYEQYF
abundance: .
d_gene: .
v_gene: TRBV30
j_gene: TRBJ2-7

CDR3nt: TGTGCCAGCAGCCGGGAGACCGGGGAGCTGTTTTTT
CDR3aa: CASSRETGELFF
abundance: few
d_gene: .
v_gene: TRBV6-6
j_gene: TRBJ2-2

CDR3nt: TGTGCCAGTAGTAATAACGACATCTCAGAAGTAGCTTTCTTT
CDR3aa: CASSNNDISEVAFF
abundance: .
d_gene: .
v_gene: TRBV19
j_gene: TRBJ1-1